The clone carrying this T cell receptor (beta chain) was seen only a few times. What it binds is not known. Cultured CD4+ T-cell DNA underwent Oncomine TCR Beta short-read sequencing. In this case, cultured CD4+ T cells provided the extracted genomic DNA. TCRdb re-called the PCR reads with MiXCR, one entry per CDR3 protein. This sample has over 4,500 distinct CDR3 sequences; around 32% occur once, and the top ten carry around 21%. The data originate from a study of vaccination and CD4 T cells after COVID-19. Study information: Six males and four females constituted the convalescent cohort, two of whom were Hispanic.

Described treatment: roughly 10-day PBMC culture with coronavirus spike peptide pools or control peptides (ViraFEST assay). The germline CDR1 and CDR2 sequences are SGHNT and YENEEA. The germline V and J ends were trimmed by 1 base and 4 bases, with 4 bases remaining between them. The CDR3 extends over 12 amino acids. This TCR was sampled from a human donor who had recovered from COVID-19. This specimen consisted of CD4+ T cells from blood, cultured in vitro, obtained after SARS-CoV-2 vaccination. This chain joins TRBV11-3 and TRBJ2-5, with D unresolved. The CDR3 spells CASSLAPETQYF. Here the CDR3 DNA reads TGTGCCAGCAGCTTAGCCCCAGAGACCCAGTACTTC.